The entry below describes one T cell receptor beta chain. The clone's antigen remains unknown. A junction end diverges from the germline sequence, so it may reflect a read error. The data belong to a study of type 1 and type 2 diabetes patients (TCRdb year 2016). With respect to the entire study: The cohort comprised some ten type 1 diabetes patients, four type 2 diabetes patients and roughly 6 nondiabetic controls recruited in China. Throughout the study, CD4 or CD8 MicroBeads on MACS columns were used to positively select CD4+ and CD8+ T cells from PBMCs. A total of 18,976,912 paired-end reads was generated across the whole study. The study used high-throughput sequencing to profile TCRbeta repertoires and compare individuals with type 1 diabetes, type 2 diabetes and no diabetes. Type 2 diabetes patients served as a disease comparison group for the type 1 diabetes patients. V gene usage was similar between 20-cycle and approximately 25-cycle amplification, suggesting similar primer efficiencies and random PCR bias. Sequencing of the TCRbeta libraries was paired-end and was performed on Illumina HiSeq 2000 or MiSeq instruments.

Sequenced on an Illumina MiSeq. Genomic DNA from sorted T cell subsets was used as template for TCRbeta CDR3 amplification. Multiplex PCR with 30 forward and 13 reverse primers amplified the TCRbeta CDR3 region. PCR products were purified with AMPure XP beads, after which indices and adaptors were added in a second approximately 26-cycle PCR. Before sequencing, libraries were gel-purified with the QIAquick Gel Extraction Kit. The authors' analysis ran thus. FLASH was used to merge paired-end reads, and IgBLAST was used to align the merged reads to IMGT V, D and J germline references. Reads with below 70% alignment identity to germline references were discarded, leaving 11,114,426 reads study-wide. CDR3 boundaries, reading frame and productivity were assigned following IMGT definitions. Highly-expanded clones were defined as clones making up 1% or more of reads, and normalized Shannon entropy was used to measure diversity. Unpaired two-tailed t-tests were used to test group differences in Shannon entropy. The public reads were reanalyzed by TCRdb: fastp trimming at Q25, MiXCR alignment, in-frame beta chains only. When rows share a CDR3 protein, they turn into one entry using the most common DNA and genes. The V and J calls, along with clone size, are taken from TCRdb and not from the paper's own processing. The table for this sample lists about 250,000 distinct CDR3 sequences; over 45% of them were counted only once. Approximately 13% of the sample is in the top ten clones.

What the authors observed across the whole study: Type 2 diabetes and control samples had highly correlated V and J gene usage patterns, with the correlation between samples averaging around 0.97. Few highly-expanded CD4+ clones, median one, were found in type 2 diabetes patients, accounting for a median about 4.1% of reads. The study groups were not matched for age and gender, which could bias interpretation. In both CD4+ and CD8+ T cells, type 2 diabetes repertoires were highly diverse, with diversity significantly greater than that of type 1 diabetes repertoires. Since just a limited number of T2D and control samples were sequenced, some T1D-only HECs might also appear in more T2D or control samples.

Every diabetic patient fulfilled standard classification criteria for type 1 or type 2 diabetes, and glucose and C-peptide were evaluated using WHO-recommended methods. Donors with other autoimmune diseases or infections within the previous four weeks were excluded from participation. Approximately 9 milliliters of peripheral blood were collected from each participant. PBMCs were isolated with LymphoPrep density separation. Including the terminal cysteine and phenylalanine, the CDR3 comprises 13 residues. The read is trimmed to its CDR3 DNA, 39 bases read in frame from base 1. The germline V gene gives CDR1 as SQVTM and CDR2 as ANQGSEA.

The sequence derives from a man aged 18 to 29 with type 2 diabetes. The chain couples TRBV29-1 to TRBJ2-7, with TRBD2 perhaps the D gene, on 7 matching bases. The sequenced material came from peripheral blood mononuclear cells (PBMCs). The DNA sequence is as follows: TGCAGCGTCCTGTGGGAGGGGGGTTACGAGCGGTACTTC. It specifies CSVLWEGGYERYF.